This entry lists 5 T cell receptor beta chains sequenced from one sample in a study of CD8+ T cells in alopecia areata. Treatment reported: oral pan-JAK inhibitor, 5-10 mg twice daily. RNA, once extracted, was reverse transcribed into cDNA for use as the sequencing template. Sequencing used immunoSEQ multiplex PCR; TCRdb keeps in-frame clones, though not all of them. The sample carries approximately 180,000 clones, just under 65% recorded once. Here the sequenced sample was CD4+ T cells sorted from blood, taken around week 47, from a patient treated with tofacitinib. The origin of the receptors is a human donor with alopecia areata.

The chain recombines TRBV6-4 with TRBJ1-2; D unclear. Germline loops: CDR1 MRHNA, CDR2 SNTAGT. The CDR3 runs 17 residues. V lost 10 bases, J lost 5 bases, and 29 bases lay in between. CDR3 amino acids: CATPGRYVGSIEYGYTF. As DNA, the CDR3 is TGTGCCACTCCGGGCCGGTACGTAGGATCCATTGAATATGGCTACACCTTC.

The chain carries TRBV15 and TRBJ1-4; 9 bases match TRBD1. The ends lost 3 bases at V and 7 bases at J; junction bases unmatched: 6. Looked up from germline, CDR1 is LNHNV and CDR2 is YYDKDF (reference sequence). The CDR3 is 15 amino acids. The CDR3 DNA reads TGTGCCACCAGCAGGCCGGGACAGGGTGGTGAAAAACTGTTTTTT. Translating it yields CATSRPGQGGEKLFF.

The chain combines TRBV29-1 with TRBJ1-4, with D hard to call. Germline CDR1 is SQVTM and CDR2 is ANQGSEA. The CDR3 runs 12 residues. V lost 7 bases and J 10 bases, leaving 16 bases between the germline ends. This CDR3 is CSAVWGEGKLFF. The DNA of the CDR3 is TGCAGCGCGGTGTGGGGAGAAGGAAAACTGTTTTTT.

This clone occurred a few times. The chain employs TRBV29-1 and TRBJ2-1; D gene ambiguous. CDR1 and CDR2 from the germline V gene are SQVTM and ANQGSEA. The CDR3 sequence is 13 residues long. Trimming stripped 7 bases from V and 0 bases from J, with 10 bases between. CDR3 in DNA: TGCAGCGGGTACCTCAGCTCCTACAATGAGCAGTTCTTC. The encoded protein is CSGYLSSYNEQFF.

The chain joins TRBV4-2 to TRBJ1-1; unclear D gene. This CDR3 is 14 amino acids long. Trimming stripped 3 bases from V and 0 bases from J, with 8 bases between. Germline CDR1 LGHNA, CDR2 YNFKEQ. CDR3 DNA sequence: TGTGCCAGCAGCCACGAGACCATGAACACTGAAGCTTTCTTT. It yields the protein CASSHETMNTEAFF.